The next 3 T cell receptor beta chains were all read from a single sample in a study of early T cells in non-severe SARS-CoV-2 infection (dated by TCRdb to the early 2020s). Library construction relied on 5' RACE. TCRdb lists the instrument as NextSeq 500. The public reads were run again by TCRdb, first through fastp at Q25 and then through MiXCR, and only productive beta chains were kept. Every entry covers one CDR3 protein and lists the most common genes and DNA from its rows. The sample includes about 100,000 distinct CDR3 sequences, with roughly 13% observed a single time. Approximately 6% of the sample comes from the top ten. The sequenced sample was whole blood. The origin of the receptors is an adult who was a healthcare worker with PCR-confirmed SARS-CoV-2 infection or an uninfected control (not recorded which).

The rearrangement joins TRBV28 to TRBJ2-7; no clear D. Germline V gene data show CDR1 as MDHEN and CDR2 as SYDVKM. The germline V and J ends were trimmed by 5 bases and 5 bases, with 7 bases remaining between them. This CDR3 region has 11 residues. In DNA form, the CDR3 reads TGTGCCAGCAGTCTGAAAGACGAGCAGTACTTC. This translates into CASSLKDEQYF.

This clonotype was counted ten times or more. The gene calls are TRBV3-1 and TRBJ1-5, with D unclear. V was clipped by 1 base and J by 6 bases, with 13 bases between them. The CDR3 is made up of 15 amino acids. From germline, CDR1 is LGHDT and CDR2 YNNKEL (reference sequence). CDR3 DNA: TGTGCCAGCAGCCAAGGCCGGAACATGGCTCAGCCCCAGCATTTT. Amino acids: CASSQGRNMAQPQHF.

This clonotype has at least ten counts. The chain is built from TRBV30 and TRBJ2-7; tentative D call: TRBD1 (6 bases). CDR1 is GTSNPN, CDR2 SVGIG, per germline (reference sequence). The CDR3 runs 14 residues. The V end lost 0 bases, the J end lost 3 bases, and 12 bases lay between the germline ends. CDR3 loop: CAWSVDRLIYEQYF. CDR3 bases: TGTGCCTGGAGTGTTGACAGGCTGATCTACGAGCAGTACTTC.